The T cell receptor beta chain described here comes from a study of beta chain features in type 1 diabetes. Study-wide results and limits: Type 1 diabetes patients showed fewer insertions and more deletions at VDJ junctions.

This clone was detected a few times. Its antigen remains unknown. The CDR3 has 13 amino acids. Trimming removed 7 bases from V and 9 bases from J, with 16 bases in between. In germline, CDR1 is LNHDA, CDR2 SQIVND (reference sequence). Expressed TCRB transcripts were sequenced because the entire RNA isolate underwent reverse transcription. Naive, central memory and regulatory T cell samples averaged roughly 3.5 million immunoSEQ reads each. The table came from immunoSEQ multiplex PCR; TCRdb's copy has only in-frame clones and leaves some out. The table includes about 930,000 clones, under 20% detected once.

This TCR derives from a woman aged 18-29 years in good health. Sequencing used naive CD4+ T cells from blood. V is TRBV19 and J is TRBJ2-1, with D unresolved. The CDR3 spells CASNPRIGGEQFF. CDR3 bases: TGTGCCAGTAACCCTAGGATCGGTGGTGAGCAGTTCTTC.